What follows describes a single T cell receptor (beta chain). The time point here: pretreatment peripheral blood. The data were taken from a study of PD-L1 blockade in urothelial cancer. Looking at the study overall: At 3 weeks after treatment start (second dose) and again at 6 weeks, blood was analyzed. Counts from blood samples showed a median of around 150,000 T cells.

Synthetic TCR analog templates were added to each PCR reaction. Method: immunoSEQ multiplex PCR; TCRdb's copy keeps in-frame clones and lacks some. In the table there are tens of thousands of clones, 84% of which are singletons. The clonotype was recovered from a man in his fifties or sixties with urothelial cancer. Sequencing was performed on PBMCs, taken around atezolizumab (anti-PD-L1) treatment.

The CDR3, as DNA: TGTGCCAGCAGTTATGGGAGGGGAAGTTCCGGGGAGCTGTTTTTT. Amino acid sequence: CASSYGRGSSGELFF. The chain recombines TRBV6-5 with TRBJ2-2; 7 positions match TRBD2. The CDR3 spans 15 residues. J gave up 6 bases and V 3 bases, and 7 bases lay outside the gene matches. Per the germline V gene, CDR1 is MNHEY and CDR2 is SVGAGI.